The source of this TCR beta chain is a study of T cells expressing NK-cell markers. General observations from the study: These clonotypes additionally ranked first within the CD3+CD56-NKG2C+ fraction of a few donors. Dominant NKG2C+ clonotype frequencies of roughly 1.0-7.5% of CD8+ T cells were measured in about 6 donors.

CDR1 is SGHRS, CDR2 YFSETQ, per germline. The CDR3 is 14 amino acids. The TCR beta cDNA came from 5'RACE template switching with UMIs. Reanalyzing the 5' RACE reads, TCRdb keeps one entry per CDR3 protein, without DNA. The sample table includes under 500,000 distinct CDR3 sequences. For this clonotype: Its cognate antigen is unknown.

The clonotype originates from a woman between 18 and 75 years old in good health. The gene calls are TRBV5-1 and TRBJ2-1; without DNA, the TCRdb call of TRBD1 cannot be checked. Sequencing was done on a sample of blood T cells: a sorted CD56 or NKG2C T cell subset, CD4+ or CD8+ T cells, or bulk PBMC T cells (not recorded which). The CDR3 here is CASSLGTPGSEQFF.